The subject of this entry is one T cell receptor beta chain. No cognate antigen has been identified for it. Per-base qualities were not stored, and no clone one base away is much larger. The immunoSEQ Assay, a bias-controlled multiplex PCR, was used to amplify TCRbeta CDR3 regions from genomic DNA. The authors processed their data as follows. The number of nucleated cells in each sample was estimated from the amplification of reference gene primers within the assay. Sequence reads were collapsed and filtered to measure the absolute abundance of every unique TCRbeta CDR3 rearrangement. For each sample, productive Simpson clonality was calculated as the square root of Simpson's diversity index over productive rearrangements. In TCRdb, the immuneACCESS table is reduced to in-frame sequences with V and J assigned. These tables do not hold every clone; where another copy was compared, an unresolved V gene accounts for under half, and the others remain unexplained. V and J calls plus clone size are reproduced from that table; the DNA served to infer D and trimming. This sample is represented by 200,000 to 250,000 clones; 88% of them were singletons. Just over 2.5% of the sample rests with the top ten.

These data belong to a study of blood T cell repertoires in COVID-19 (dated by TCRdb to 2018 to 2020). Background for the entire study: Collaborator samples came from the United States, Italy and Spain and covered acute and convalescent phases of COVID-19. The material from the prospective study consisted of cDNA or gDNA derived from T cells, B-cell-depleted T cells, or PBMCs. The dataset comprised deeply sampled blood TCRbeta repertoires from subjects exposed to, actively infected with, or recovered from COVID-19. The repertoires were released in a freely available public database meant as a resource for research on the immune response to SARS-CoV-2. The samples were drawn from the first 160 participants of the ongoing ImmuneRACE study and from some 1,300 subjects provided by 6 global collaborators. The sample metadata nearly always contained a de-identified subject ID, COVID-19 status, age in years and sex. Where available, HLA class I and class II types were taken from metadata supplied by the sample provider and were not determined by assay-based typing. The paper's findings and limits, for the study overall: Clinical and demographic metadata were provided uncurated, with the amount varying by source and participant.

In the prospective study, participants were roughly 18 to 90 years old, resided in approximately 22 geographic areas of the United States, and were enrolled through a virtual design. In the prospective study, cohorts were assigned on the basis of participant-reported clinical history obtained from a screening survey and a study questionnaire. Recovered participants in ImmuneRACE Cohort 3 were defined as having two consecutive negative NP/OP PCR tests, clearance from a healthcare professional, or resolution of symptoms. Each participant in the prospective study had whole blood, serum and a nasopharyngeal or oropharyngeal swab collected by mobile phlebotomists. Over a roughly 2-month period, participants in the prospective study had the option of providing additional blood draws and questionnaires. Before DNA extraction, blood samples from the prospective study were shipped at room temperature or frozen.

The V end gives up 2 bases and the J end 3 bases, leaving 4 bases in the junction not matched to a gene. From its cysteine to its phenylalanine, the CDR3 spans 16 amino acids. Left in the record is the CDR3 DNA by itself, 48 bases read in frame from the first base. As encoded in the germline V gene, CDR1 is LGHNA while CDR2 is YNFKEQ. The V gene is TRBV4-2 and the J gene is TRBJ1-5, and TRBD1 matches 10 of the central bases. The sequenced sample was PBMCs or T cells enriched from blood (not recorded which). The sequence came from a woman aged 25-40 years who had recovered from COVID-19. The CDR3 reads as follows: CASSQKGQGDNQPQHF. The nucleotide sequence is TGTGCCAGCAGCCAAAAAGGACAGGGGGACAATCAGCCCCAGCATTTT.